This entry lists 13 T cell receptor beta chains sequenced from one sample in a study of technical replicates of blood from four donors. Data came from immunoSEQ multiplex PCR; TCRdb stores just in-frame clones and leaves some out. Of tens of thousands of clones in the sample, 94% were seen once. Sequenced input: T cells isolated from PBMCs. All receptors derive from a human donor in good health.

The genes are TRBV6-5 and TRBJ2-3; the match to TRBD1 covers 7 bases. V dropped 4 bases and J dropped 1; count of bases not matched to a gene: 8. CDR1 MNHEY and CDR2 SVGAGI come from the germline V gene. The CDR3 extends over 16 amino acids. The CDR3 sequence: CASSWMTGPGTDTQYF. In nucleotides, the CDR3 is TGTGCCAGCAGTTGGATGACAGGGCCGGGCACAGATACGCAGTATTTT.

The chain has TRBV5-1 and TRBJ2-1; the D gene is possibly TRBD1 (5 bases). CDR3 length equals 15 residues. The V gene's germline CDR1 is SGHRS and CDR2 YFSETQ. The V gene lost 3 bases and the J gene lost 0 bases, with 10 bases spanning the gap. This chain's CDR3 is CASSSGFGSYNEQFF. The CDR3 DNA reads as TGCGCCAGCAGCTCAGGGTTCGGCTCCTACAATGAGCAGTTCTTC.

This sequence joins TRBV5-1 and TRBJ2-3; D is perhaps TRBD1 (5 bases). The CDR3 spans 15 residues. Germline V gene lookup returns CDR1 SGHRS and CDR2 YFSETQ. V was pared by 0 bases and J by 0 bases, with 8 bases between. CDR3 sequence (DNA): TGCGCCAGCAGCTTGGAGACAGCTAGCACAGATACGCAGTATTTT. Its protein is CASSLETASTDTQYF.

Notes on this clone: An end of the junction differs from the germline gene, which may be a read error. This sequence joins TRBV6-1 and TRBJ1-5; 11 positions agree with TRBD1. CDR3 length equals 15 residues. CDR1 and CDR2 from the germline V gene are MNHNS and SASEGT. The CDR3 is CASSRDRGSSQPQHF. DNA of the CDR3: TGTGCCAGCAGCCGGGACAGGGGGAGCAGTCAGCCCCAGCATTTT.

This chain connects TRBV6-5 to TRBJ1-5; TRBD1 might be the D (5 bases). Germline lookup yields CDR1 MNHEY and CDR2 SVGAGI. The CDR3 is 13 residues long. The germline V and J ends were trimmed by 0 bases and 6 bases, with 6 bases remaining between them. The CDR3, as DNA: TGTGCCAGCAGTTACTCGGGGCCTCAGCCCCAGCATTTT. Amino acids: CASSYSGPQPQHF.

This chain uses TRBV5-4 with TRBJ2-7; TRBD2 matches at 13 bases. Unmatched junction bases numbered 4, after V lost 4 bases and J lost 0 bases. The CDR3 totals 16 residues. Germline CDR1 and CDR2: SGHNT and YYREEE (reference sequence). The CDR3 here is CASSGTSGRASYEQYF. The CDR3 nucleotides are TGTGCCAGCAGCGGTACTAGCGGGAGGGCCTCCTACGAGCAGTACTTC. Based on the CDR3 plus reference TRBV5-4 and TRBJ2-7, the full variable domain is ETGVTQSPTHLIKTRGQQVTLRCSSQSGHNTVSWYQQALGQGPQFIFQYYREEENGRGNFPPRFSGLQFPNYSSELNVNALELDDSALYLCASSGTSGRASYEQYFGPGTRLTVT.

This chain uses TRBV5-1 with TRBJ2-3, with D possibly matching TRBD2 (5 bases). This CDR3 region has 15 residues. The V end was cut by 0 bases, the J end by 2 bases, with 10 bases between. Germline V gene lookup returns CDR1 SGHRS and CDR2 YFSETQ. The CDR3, as DNA: TGCGCCAGCAGCTTGGGGCGGGCCTCCACAGATACGCAGTATTTT. Translating gives CASSLGRASTDTQYF.

The chain has TRBV9 and TRBJ2-5, with unresolved D. The germline gives CDR1 SGDLS, CDR2 YYNGEE. The CDR3 contains 14 residues. V was clipped by 3 bases and J by 1 base, with 10 bases between them. DNA for the CDR3: TGTGCCAGCAGCGGAGGAACGGGCCAAGAGACCCAGTACTTC. Its translation is CASSGGTGQETQYF.

The rearrangement joins TRBV9 to TRBJ1-2; 7 bases match TRBD1. Germline CDR1 reads SGDLS; CDR2 reads YYNGEE. The CDR3 is made up of 14 amino acids. The J segment lost 8 bases and the V segment lost 3 bases, leaving 10 bases of the junction unmatched. CDR3 region: CASSAQGGAQGYTF. The CDR3 coding sequence is TGTGCCAGCAGCGCACAAGGGGGCGCTCAGGGCTACACCTTC.

V and J are TRBV9 and TRBJ2-7; 7 bases align to TRBD1. The CDR3 totals 15 residues. Germline V gene lookup returns CDR1 SGDLS and CDR2 YYNGEE. Unmatched junction bases numbered 5, after V lost 0 bases and J lost 2 bases. CDR3: CASSVDSGGPYEQYF. CDR3 bases: TGTGCCAGCAGCGTAGACTCAGGGGGTCCCTACGAGCAGTACTTC.

The rearrangement joins TRBV11-3 to TRBJ2-7, with a possible D match to TRBD1 (5 bases). V lost 0 bases, J lost 6 bases, and 9 bases lay in between. The CDR3 totals 13 residues. From germline, CDR1 is SGHNT and CDR2 YENEEA. The CDR3 sequence: CASSLDGRGEQYF. The CDR3 bases are TGTGCCAGCAGCTTAGATGGAAGGGGCGAGCAGTACTTC.

The rearrangement links TRBV6-5 to TRBJ2-7; possibly TRBD2 for D (6 bases). Trimming left V 1 base short and J 5 bases short, with 12 bases between. The CDR3 is 14 residues long. Germline CDR1 is MNHEY and CDR2 is SVGAGI. The CDR3 region is CASSYWQGGHEQYF. The DNA of the CDR3 is TGTGCCAGCAGTTACTGGCAGGGAGGCCACGAGCAGTACTTC.

The rearrangement joins TRBV29-1 to TRBJ1-2; D might be TRBD1 (6 bases). This CDR3 is 13 amino acids long. The V gene lost 7 bases and the J gene lost 7 bases, with 19 bases spanning the gap. Germline CDR1 reads SQVTM; CDR2 reads ANQGSEA. Here the CDR3 reads CSAIDKGHPGYTF. The DNA of the CDR3 is TGCAGCGCTATAGATAAGGGACACCCTGGCTACACCTTC.